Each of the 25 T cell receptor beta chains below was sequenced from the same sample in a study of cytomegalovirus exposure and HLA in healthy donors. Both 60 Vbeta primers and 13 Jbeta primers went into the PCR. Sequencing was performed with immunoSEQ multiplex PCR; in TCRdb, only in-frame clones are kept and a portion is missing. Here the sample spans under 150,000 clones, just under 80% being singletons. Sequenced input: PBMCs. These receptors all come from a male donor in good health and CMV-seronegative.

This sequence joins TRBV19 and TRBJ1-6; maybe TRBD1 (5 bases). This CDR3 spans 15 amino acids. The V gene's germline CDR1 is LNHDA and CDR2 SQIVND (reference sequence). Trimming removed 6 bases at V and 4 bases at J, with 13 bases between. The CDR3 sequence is CASRLGLDYNSPLHF. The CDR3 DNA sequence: TGTGCCAGTAGGTTGGGACTTGATTATAATTCACCCCTCCACTTT.

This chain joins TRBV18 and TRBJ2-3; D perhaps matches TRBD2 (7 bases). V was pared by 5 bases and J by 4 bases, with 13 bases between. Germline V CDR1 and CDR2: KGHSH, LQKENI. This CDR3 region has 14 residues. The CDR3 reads CASSSGGPPDTQYF. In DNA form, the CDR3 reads TGTGCCAGCTCATCGGGGGGCCCCCCAGATACGCAGTATTTT.

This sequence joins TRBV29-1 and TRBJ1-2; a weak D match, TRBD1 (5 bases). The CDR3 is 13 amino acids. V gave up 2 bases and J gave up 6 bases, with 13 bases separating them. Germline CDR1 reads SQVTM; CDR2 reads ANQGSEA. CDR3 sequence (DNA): TGCAGCGTTGAAAACAGGCTGGTTCATGGCTACACCTTC. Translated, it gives CSVENRLVHGYTF.

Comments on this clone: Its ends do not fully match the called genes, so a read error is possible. The CDR3 protein is CASDLVPQIRTGLGYTF. CDR3 DNA sequence: TGTGCTAGTGATTTGGTTCCGCAAATCCGGACAGGGTTAGGCTACACCTTC. The chain uses TRBV12-5 and TRBJ1-2; 8 bases fit TRBD1. This CDR3 has 17 amino acids. Germline V CDR1 and CDR2: LGHNT, FRNRAP.

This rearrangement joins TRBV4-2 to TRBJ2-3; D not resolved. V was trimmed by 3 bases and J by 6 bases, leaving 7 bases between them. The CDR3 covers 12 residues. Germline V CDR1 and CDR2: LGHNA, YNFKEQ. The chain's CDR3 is CASSHSQDTQYF. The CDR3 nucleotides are TGTGCCAGCAGCCACTCACAGGATACGCAGTATTTT.

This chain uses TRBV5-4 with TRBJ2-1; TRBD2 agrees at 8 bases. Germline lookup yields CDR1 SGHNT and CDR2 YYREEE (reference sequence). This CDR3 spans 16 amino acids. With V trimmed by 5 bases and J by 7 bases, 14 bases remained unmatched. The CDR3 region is CASRPSAGGQENEQFF. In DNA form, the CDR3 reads TGTGCCAGCAGACCGAGCGCGGGGGGCCAGGAAAATGAGCAGTTCTTC.

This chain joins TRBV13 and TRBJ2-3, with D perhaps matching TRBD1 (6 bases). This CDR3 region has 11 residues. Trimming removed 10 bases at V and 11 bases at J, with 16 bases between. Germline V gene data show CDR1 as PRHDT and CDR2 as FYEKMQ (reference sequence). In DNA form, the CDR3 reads TGTGCCACCGAACAGGGACGGTGGCAGTATTTT. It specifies CATEQGRWQYF.

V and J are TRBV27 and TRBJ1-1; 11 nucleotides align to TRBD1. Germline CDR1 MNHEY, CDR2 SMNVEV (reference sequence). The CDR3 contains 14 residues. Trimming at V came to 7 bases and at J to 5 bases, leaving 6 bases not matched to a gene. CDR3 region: CASTPGQGDTEAFF. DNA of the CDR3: TGTGCCAGCACCCCGGGACAGGGGGATACTGAAGCTTTCTTT.

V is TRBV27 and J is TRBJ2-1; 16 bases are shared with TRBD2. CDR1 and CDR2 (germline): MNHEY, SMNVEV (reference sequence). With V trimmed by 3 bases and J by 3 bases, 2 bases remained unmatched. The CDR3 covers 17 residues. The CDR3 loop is CASSFGTSGGGYNEQFF. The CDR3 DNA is TGTGCCAGCAGTTTCGGGACTAGCGGGGGGGGCTACAATGAGCAGTTCTTC.

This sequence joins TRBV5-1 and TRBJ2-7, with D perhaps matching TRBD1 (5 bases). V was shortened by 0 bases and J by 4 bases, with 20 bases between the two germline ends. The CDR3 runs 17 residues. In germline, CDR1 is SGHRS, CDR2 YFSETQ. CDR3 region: CASSLGAYRGYEYEQYF. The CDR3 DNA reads TGCGCCAGCAGCTTGGGGGCTTATAGGGGTTATGAATACGAGCAGTACTTC.

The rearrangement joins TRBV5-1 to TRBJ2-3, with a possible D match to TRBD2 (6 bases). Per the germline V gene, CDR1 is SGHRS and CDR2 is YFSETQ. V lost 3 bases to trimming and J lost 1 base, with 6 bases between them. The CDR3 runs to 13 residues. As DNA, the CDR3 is TGCGCCAGCAGCTCGGGGGGCACAGATACGCAGTATTTT. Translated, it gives CASSSGGTDTQYF. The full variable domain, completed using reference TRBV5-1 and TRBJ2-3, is KAGVTQTPRYLIKTRGQQVTLSCSPISGHRSVSWYQQTPGQGLQFLFEYFSETQRNKGNFPGRFSGRQFSNSRSEMNVSTLELGDSALYLCASSSGGTDTQYFGPGTRLTVL.

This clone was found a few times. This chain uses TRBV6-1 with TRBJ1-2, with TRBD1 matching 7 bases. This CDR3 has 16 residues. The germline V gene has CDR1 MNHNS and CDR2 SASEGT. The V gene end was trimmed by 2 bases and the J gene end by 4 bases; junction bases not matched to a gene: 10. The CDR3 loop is CASSESGGRGGYGYTF. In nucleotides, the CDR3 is TGTGCCAGCAGTGAATCAGGGGGACGTGGGGGCTATGGCTACACCTTC.

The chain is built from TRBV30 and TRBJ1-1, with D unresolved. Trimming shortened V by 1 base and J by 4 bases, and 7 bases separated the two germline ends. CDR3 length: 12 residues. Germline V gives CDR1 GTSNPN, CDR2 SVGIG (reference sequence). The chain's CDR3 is CAWSAGTTEAFF. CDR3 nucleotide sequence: TGTGCCTGGAGTGCGGGAACCACTGAAGCTTTCTTT.

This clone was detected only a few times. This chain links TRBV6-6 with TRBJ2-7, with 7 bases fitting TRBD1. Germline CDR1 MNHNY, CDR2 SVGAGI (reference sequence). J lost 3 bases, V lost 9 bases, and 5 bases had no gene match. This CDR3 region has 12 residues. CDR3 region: CASNDRVYEQYF. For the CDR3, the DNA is TGTGCCAGTAATGACAGGGTCTACGAGCAGTACTTC.

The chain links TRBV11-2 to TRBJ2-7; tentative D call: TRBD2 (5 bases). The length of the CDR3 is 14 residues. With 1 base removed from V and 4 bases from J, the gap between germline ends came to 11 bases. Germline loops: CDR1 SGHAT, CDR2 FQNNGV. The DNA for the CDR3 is TGTGCCAGCAGCTTAGCCCTTACTAGTTACGAGCAGTACTTC. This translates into CASSLALTSYEQYF.

The CDR3 loop is CASRQDTFGNQPQHF. CDR3 DNA: TGTGCCAGCAGACAGGACACCTTTGGCAATCAGCCCCAGCATTTT. The chain has TRBV6-4 and TRBJ1-5, with a possible D match to TRBD1 (5 bases). CDR1 and CDR2 (germline): MRHNA, SNTAGT. Trimming removed 6 bases from V and 2 bases from J, with 14 bases in between. The CDR3 contains 15 residues.

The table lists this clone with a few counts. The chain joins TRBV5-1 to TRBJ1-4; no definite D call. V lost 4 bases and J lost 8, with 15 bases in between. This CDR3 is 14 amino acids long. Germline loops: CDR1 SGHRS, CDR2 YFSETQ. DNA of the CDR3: TGCGCCAGCAGCCCGACCGGACTGGGAGAAAAACTGTTTTTT. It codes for CASSPTGLGEKLFF.

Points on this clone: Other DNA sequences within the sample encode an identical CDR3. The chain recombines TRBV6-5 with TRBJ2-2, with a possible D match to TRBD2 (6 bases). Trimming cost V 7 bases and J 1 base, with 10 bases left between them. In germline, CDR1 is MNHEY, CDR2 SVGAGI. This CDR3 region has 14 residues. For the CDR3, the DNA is TGTGCCAGCAACTTGGGGGGGAACACCGGGGAGCTGTTTTTT. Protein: CASNLGGNTGELFF.

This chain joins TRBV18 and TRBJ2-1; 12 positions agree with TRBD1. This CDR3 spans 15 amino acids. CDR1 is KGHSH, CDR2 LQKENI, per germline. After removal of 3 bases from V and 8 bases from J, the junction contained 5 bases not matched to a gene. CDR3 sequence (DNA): TGTGCCAGCTCACCCCGGGACAGGGGGCTCCATGAGCAGTTCTTC. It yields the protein CASSPRDRGLHEQFF. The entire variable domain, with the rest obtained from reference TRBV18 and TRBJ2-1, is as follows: NAGVMQNPRHLVRRRGQEARLRCSPMKGHSHVYWYRQLPEEGLKFMVYLQKENIIDESGMPKERFSAEFPKEGPSILRIQQVVRGDSAAYFCASSPRDRGLHEQFFGPGTRLTVL.

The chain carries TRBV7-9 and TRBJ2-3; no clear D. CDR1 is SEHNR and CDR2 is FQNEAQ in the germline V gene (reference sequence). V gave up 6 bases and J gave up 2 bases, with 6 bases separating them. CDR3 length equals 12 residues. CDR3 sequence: CASRANTDTQYF. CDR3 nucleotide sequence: TGTGCCAGCAGGGCCAACACAGATACGCAGTATTTT.

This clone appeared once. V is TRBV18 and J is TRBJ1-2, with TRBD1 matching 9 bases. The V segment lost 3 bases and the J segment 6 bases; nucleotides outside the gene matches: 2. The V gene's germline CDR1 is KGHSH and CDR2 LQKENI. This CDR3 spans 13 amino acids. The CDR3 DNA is TGTGCCAGCTCACCGGGACAGGGAAATGGCTACACCTTC. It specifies CASSPGQGNGYTF.

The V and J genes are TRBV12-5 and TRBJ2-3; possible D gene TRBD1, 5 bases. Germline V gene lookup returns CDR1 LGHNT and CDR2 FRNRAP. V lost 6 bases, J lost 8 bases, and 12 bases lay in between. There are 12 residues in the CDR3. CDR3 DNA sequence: TGTGCTAGTGGCTCCAGGGCAGGTACGCAGTATTTT. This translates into CASGSRAGTQYF. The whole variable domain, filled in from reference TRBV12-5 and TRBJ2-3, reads DARVTQTPRHKVTEMGQEVTMRCQPILGHNTVFWYRQTMMQGLELLAYFRNRAPLDDSGMPKDRFSAEMPDATLATLKIQPSEPRDSAVYFCASGSRAGTQYFGPGTRLTVL.

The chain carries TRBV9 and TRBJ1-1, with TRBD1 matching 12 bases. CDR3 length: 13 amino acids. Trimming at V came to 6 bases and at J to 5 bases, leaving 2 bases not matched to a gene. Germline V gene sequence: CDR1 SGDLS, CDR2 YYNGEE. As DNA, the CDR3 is TGTGCCAGCAAGGGACAGGGGGCGACTGAAGCTTTCTTT. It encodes CASKGQGATEAFF.

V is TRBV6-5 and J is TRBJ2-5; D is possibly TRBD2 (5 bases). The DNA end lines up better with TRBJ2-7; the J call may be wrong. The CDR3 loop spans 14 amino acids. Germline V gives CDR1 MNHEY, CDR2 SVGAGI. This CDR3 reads CASSALVSGYEQYF. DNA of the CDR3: TGTGCCAGCAGTGCCCTCGTGAGCGGATACGAGCAGTACTTC.

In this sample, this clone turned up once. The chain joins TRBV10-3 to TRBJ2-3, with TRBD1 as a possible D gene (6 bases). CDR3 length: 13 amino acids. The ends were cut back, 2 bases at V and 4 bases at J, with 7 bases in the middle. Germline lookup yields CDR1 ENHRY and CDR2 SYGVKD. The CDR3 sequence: CAISETGSDTQYF. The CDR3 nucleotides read TGTGCCATCAGTGAGACAGGGTCAGATACGCAGTATTTT.